The entry that follows covers one TCR beta chain sequence. Its cognate antigen is unknown. The CDR3 contains 16 residues. Following autologous stem cell transplantation, relapse occurred in every patient, and exposure to brentuximab vedotin varied. The record originates from a study of PD-1 blockade in classical Hodgkin lymphoma. Measured with immunoSEQ multiplex PCR; TCRdb has only the in-frame clones, and not every one. The sample lists about 99,000 clones, 81% occurring once. Findings and caveats of the study: Newly diagnosed patients were reported to exhibit reduced baseline TCR diversity relative to healthy donors. It was among complete responders that baseline diversity resembled that of newly diagnosed patients. Any patient who commenced nivolumab under 1 year after ASCT was excluded.

The chain links TRBV12-1 to TRBJ2-4; whether TRBD1, the table's D call, matches the DNA was not checked. TRBV12-1 is a known pseudogene. This material consisted of peripheral blood mononuclear cells (PBMCs), taken before the second cycle of nivolumab. This clonotype was obtained from a human donor with classical Hodgkin lymphoma. For the CDR3, the DNA is TGTGCCAGCAGCTTTTCCCATAGGGGACACTCAAACATTCAGTACTTC. Its protein product is CASSFSHRGHSNIQYF.